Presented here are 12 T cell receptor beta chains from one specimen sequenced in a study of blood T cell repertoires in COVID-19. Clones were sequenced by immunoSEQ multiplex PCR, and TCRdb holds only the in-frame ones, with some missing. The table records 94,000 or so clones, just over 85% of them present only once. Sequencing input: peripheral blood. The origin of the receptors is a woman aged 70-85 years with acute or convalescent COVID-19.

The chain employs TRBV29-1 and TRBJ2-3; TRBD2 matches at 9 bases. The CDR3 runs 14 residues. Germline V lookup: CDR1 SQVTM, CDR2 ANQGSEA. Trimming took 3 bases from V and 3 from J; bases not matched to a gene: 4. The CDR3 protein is CSVDWREGTDTQYF. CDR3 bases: TGCAGCGTTGACTGGCGGGAGGGGACAGATACGCAGTATTTT.

The DNA for the CDR3 is TGTGCCAAGGCTAGGCCGGGAACCGTGACCGGGGAGCTGTTTTTT. Its translation is CAKARPGTVTGELFF. V and J are TRBV7-2 and TRBJ2-2, with TRBD2 as a possible D gene (5 bases). CDR3 length: 15 residues. The germline V gene encodes CDR1 SGHTA and CDR2 FQGNSA. The germline V and J ends were trimmed by 10 bases and 5 bases, with 20 bases remaining between them.

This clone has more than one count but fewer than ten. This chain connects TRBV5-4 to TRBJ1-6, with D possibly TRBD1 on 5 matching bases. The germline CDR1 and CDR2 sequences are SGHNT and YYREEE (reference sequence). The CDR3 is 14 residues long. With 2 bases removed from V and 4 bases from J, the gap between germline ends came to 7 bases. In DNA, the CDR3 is TGTGCCAGCAGCTTCGACAGATATAATTCACCCCTCCACTTT. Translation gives CASSFDRYNSPLHF.

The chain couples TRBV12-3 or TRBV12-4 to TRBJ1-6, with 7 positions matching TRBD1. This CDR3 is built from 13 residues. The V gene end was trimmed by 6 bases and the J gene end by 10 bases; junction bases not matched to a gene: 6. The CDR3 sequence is CASRKGAESPLHF. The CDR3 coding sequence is TGTGCCAGCAGAAAGGGGGCTGAGTCACCCCTCCACTTT.

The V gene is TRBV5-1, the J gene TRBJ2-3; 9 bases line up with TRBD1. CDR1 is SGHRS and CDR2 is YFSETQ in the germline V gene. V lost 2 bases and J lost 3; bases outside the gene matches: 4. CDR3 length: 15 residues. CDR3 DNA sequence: TGCGCCAGCAGCTTTGGACAGGGGTTTACAGATACGCAGTATTTT. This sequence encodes CASSFGQGFTDTQYF.

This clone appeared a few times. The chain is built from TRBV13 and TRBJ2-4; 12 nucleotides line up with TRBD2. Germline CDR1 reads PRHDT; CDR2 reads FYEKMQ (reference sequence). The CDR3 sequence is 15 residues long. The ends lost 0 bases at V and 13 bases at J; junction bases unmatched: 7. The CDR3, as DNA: TGTGCCAGCAGCTTAGGTAGGACTAGCGGGAATATCCAGTACTTC. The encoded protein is CASSLGRTSGNIQYF.

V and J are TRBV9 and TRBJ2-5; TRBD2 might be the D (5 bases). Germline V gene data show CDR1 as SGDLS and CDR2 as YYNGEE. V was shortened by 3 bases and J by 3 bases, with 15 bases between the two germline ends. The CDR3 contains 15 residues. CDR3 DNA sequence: TGTGCCAGCAGCGGAGGGATTAAGGGAAAAGAGACCCAGTACTTC. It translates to CASSGGIKGKETQYF.

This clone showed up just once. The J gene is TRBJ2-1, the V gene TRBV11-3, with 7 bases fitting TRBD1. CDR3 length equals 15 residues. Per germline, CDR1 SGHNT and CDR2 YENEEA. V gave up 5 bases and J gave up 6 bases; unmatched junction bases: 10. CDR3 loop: CASSQGHSGGNEQFF. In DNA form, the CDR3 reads TGTGCCAGCAGCCAAGGACACTCAGGGGGCAATGAGCAGTTCTTC.

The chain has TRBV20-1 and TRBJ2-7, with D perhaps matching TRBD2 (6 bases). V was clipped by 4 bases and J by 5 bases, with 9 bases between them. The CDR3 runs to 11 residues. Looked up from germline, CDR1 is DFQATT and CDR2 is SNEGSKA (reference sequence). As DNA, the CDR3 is TGCAGTGCTACAAGACTAGACGAGCAGTACTTC. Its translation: CSATRLDEQYF.

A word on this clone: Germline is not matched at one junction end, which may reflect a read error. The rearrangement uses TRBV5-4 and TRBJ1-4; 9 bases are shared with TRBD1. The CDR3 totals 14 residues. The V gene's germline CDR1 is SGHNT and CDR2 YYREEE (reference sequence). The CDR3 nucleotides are TGTGCCAGCAGCTCCCGGGACAGGGTTTCTGTTTTTACGTTT. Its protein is CASSSRDRVSVFTF.

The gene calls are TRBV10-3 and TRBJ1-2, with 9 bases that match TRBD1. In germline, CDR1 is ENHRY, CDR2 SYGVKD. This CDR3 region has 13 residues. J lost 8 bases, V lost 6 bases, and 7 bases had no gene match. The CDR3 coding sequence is TGTGCCATCAGCATGGGACAGGGAGGAGGCTACACCTTC. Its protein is CAISMGQGGGYTF.

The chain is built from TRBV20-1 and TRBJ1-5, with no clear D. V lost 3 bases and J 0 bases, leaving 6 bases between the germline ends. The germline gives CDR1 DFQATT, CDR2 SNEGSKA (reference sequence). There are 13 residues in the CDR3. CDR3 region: CSASQDSNQPQHF. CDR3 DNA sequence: TGCAGTGCTAGTCAGGATAGCAATCAGCCCCAGCATTTT.